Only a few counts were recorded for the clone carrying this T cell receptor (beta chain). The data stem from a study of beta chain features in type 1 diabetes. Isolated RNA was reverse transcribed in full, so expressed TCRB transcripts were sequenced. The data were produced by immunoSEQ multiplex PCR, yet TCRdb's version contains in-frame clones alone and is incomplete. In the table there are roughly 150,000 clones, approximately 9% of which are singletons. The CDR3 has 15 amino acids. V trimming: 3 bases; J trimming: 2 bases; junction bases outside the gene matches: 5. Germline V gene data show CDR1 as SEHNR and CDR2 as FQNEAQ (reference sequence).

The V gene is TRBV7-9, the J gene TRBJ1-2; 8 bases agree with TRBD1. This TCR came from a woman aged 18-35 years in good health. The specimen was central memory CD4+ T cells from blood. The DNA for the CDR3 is TGTGCCAGCAGCTTGGCGGACAGGGAAAACTATGGCTACACCTTC. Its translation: CASSLADRENYGYTF. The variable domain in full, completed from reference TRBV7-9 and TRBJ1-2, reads DTGVSQNPRHKITKRGQNVTFRCDPISEHNRLYWYRQTLGQGPEFLTYFQNEAQLEKSRLLSDRFSAERPKGSFSTLEIQRTEQGDSAMYLCASSLADRENYGYTFGSGTRLTVV.